Below are 26 T cell receptor beta chains sequenced from a single sample in a study of cytomegalovirus exposure and HLA in healthy donors (dated by TCRdb to about 2017). Libraries were built with the immunoSEQ multiplex PCR assay. The multiplex PCR relied on a mix of 60 forward primers for TCR Vbeta segments and 13 reverse primers for TCR Jbeta segments. The table was pulled from immuneACCESS by TCRdb, which kept in-frame rearrangements only. Such tables lose some clones; where checked, under half of the loss comes from unresolved V genes, and the rest has no known cause. The sample has about 160,000 clones on record, 80% to 85% of them singletons. About 4% of the sample is in the top ten clones. The sample was PBMCs. The receptor set was obtained from a man aged 50 to 60 in good health and CMV-seropositive.

A remark on this clone: This sample also contains other DNA sequences that code for the same CDR3. This sequence joins TRBV6-5 and TRBJ2-1, with 9 bases matching TRBD2. V lost 5 bases and J lost 1; bases outside the gene matches: 0. Germline CDR1 MNHEY, CDR2 SVGAGI. The CDR3 has 14 residues. In DNA, the CDR3 is TGTGCCAGCAGTCTAGCGGGGTCCTACAATGAGCAGTTCTTC. This codes for CASSLAGSYNEQFF.

This rearrangement joins TRBV7-6 to TRBJ1-4, with 7 bases identical to TRBD1. Trimming removed 6 bases from V and 0 bases from J; junction bases left unmatched: 4. Germline V gives CDR1 SGHVS, CDR2 FNYEAQ. CDR3 length: 15 amino acids. CDR3 in amino acids: CASRPGTATNEKLFF. The CDR3 DNA sequence: TGTGCCAGCAGACCCGGGACAGCAACTAATGAAAAACTGTTTTTT. The whole variable domain, remainder taken from reference TRBV7-6 and TRBJ1-4, is GAGVSQSPRYKVTKRGQDVALRCDPISGHVSLYWYRQALGQGPEFLTYFNYEAQQDKSGLPNDRFSAERPEGSISTLTIQRTEQRDSAMYRCASRPGTATNEKLFFGSGTQLSVL.

The J gene is TRBJ2-2, the V gene TRBV5-4, with a tentative D call TRBD1 (7 bases). CDR3 length equals 15 residues. Germline V lookup: CDR1 SGHNT, CDR2 YYREEE (reference sequence). The V end lost 4 bases, the J end lost 0 bases, and 10 bases lay between the germline ends. The CDR3 bases are TGTGCCAGCAGCCCAGGGGGGCCGAACACCGGGGAGCTGTTTTTT. Residues: CASSPGGPNTGELFF.

The genes are TRBV15 and TRBJ2-7; 10 nucleotides align to TRBD1. Losses at the gene ends were 6 bases for V and 2 bases for J; bases not matched to a gene: 4. Germline assignment: CDR1 LNHNV and CDR2 YYDKDF (reference sequence). CDR3 size: 14 residues. In DNA form, the CDR3 reads TGTGCCACCAGTCTCGGGACAGGGGCCTACGAGCAGTACTTC. Its translation: CATSLGTGAYEQYF.

The chain uses TRBV6-1 and TRBJ1-5; possibly TRBD1 for D (5 bases). Per germline, CDR1 MNHNS and CDR2 SASEGT. CDR3 size: 14 residues. V was pared by 2 bases and J by 5 bases, with 10 bases between. The CDR3 region is CASSESGGDQPQHF. The CDR3 DNA reads as TGTGCCAGCAGTGAATCAGGAGGGGATCAGCCCCAGCATTTT.

The V and J genes are TRBV9 and TRBJ2-1, with 11 bases lining up with TRBD2. Germline V CDR1 and CDR2: SGDLS, YYNGEE. The CDR3 totals 16 residues. The V and J ends lost 3 bases and 9 bases, in that order; junction bases with no gene match: 11. CDR3 residues: CASSADLSGGAGEQFF. The DNA for the CDR3 is TGTGCCAGCAGCGCGGACCTTAGCGGGGGGGCCGGTGAGCAGTTCTTC. The full variable domain, completed using reference TRBV9 and TRBJ2-1, is DSGVTQTPKHLITATGQRVTLRCSPRSGDLSVYWYQQSLDQGLQFLIQYYNGEERAKGNILERFSAQQFPDLHSELNLSSLELGDSALYFCASSADLSGGAGEQFFGPGTRLTVL.

In its sample, this clone is medium-sized. The rearrangement links TRBV9 to TRBJ2-2; 9 nucleotides line up with TRBD2. CDR3 length equals 19 residues. Germline CDR1 SGDLS, CDR2 YYNGEE. The junction had 12 bases not matched to a gene; V was cut back by 3 bases and J by 0 bases. The CDR3 reads CASSAPTISGSSNTGELFF. CDR3 sequence (DNA): TGTGCCAGCAGCGCCCCAACTATTAGCGGGAGCTCGAACACCGGGGAGCTGTTTTTT.

V and J are TRBV5-6 and TRBJ1-1, with 8 bases that match TRBD1. Germline loops: CDR1 SGHDT, CDR2 YYEEEE. The length of the CDR3 is 14 residues. V gave up 2 bases and J gave up 11 bases; unmatched junction bases: 11. The CDR3 reads CASSFGRGLGGAFF. The CDR3 DNA reads as TGTGCCAGCAGCTTTGGCAGGGGGCTAGGGGGGGCTTTCTTT.

The rearrangement joins TRBV29-1 to TRBJ2-1, with D perhaps matching TRBD1 (7 bases). The germline V gene encodes CDR1 SQVTM and CDR2 ANQGSEA. V was trimmed by 2 bases and J by 10 bases, leaving 21 bases between them. This CDR3 spans 15 amino acids. The CDR3: CSVEITDRRAGEQFF. The CDR3 nucleotides read TGCAGCGTTGAAATTACGGACAGGCGGGCGGGAGAGCAGTTCTTC.

This chain's CDR3 is CASSGQGLGEKLFF. CDR3 nucleotide sequence: TGTGCCAGCAGCGGACAGGGGTTGGGAGAAAAACTGTTTTTT. This chain uses TRBV6-5 with TRBJ1-4; the match to TRBD1 covers 9 bases. V gave up 6 bases and J gave up 8 bases; unmatched junction bases: 7. The CDR3 sequence is 14 residues long. CDR1 and CDR2 (germline): MNHEY, SVGAGI.

This clone was detected only a few times. V is TRBV9 and J is TRBJ2-3, with D hard to call. Germline V CDR1 and CDR2: SGDLS, YYNGEE. This CDR3 spans 15 amino acids. V gave up 4 bases and J gave up 4 bases, with 16 bases separating them. In DNA form, the CDR3 reads TGTGCCAGCAGCCTAATATCCAGCAGCGCAGATACGCAGTATTTT. This encodes CASSLISSSADTQYF.

The chain recombines TRBV19 with TRBJ2-7; D perhaps matches TRBD2 (6 bases). CDR3 length: 15 residues. The V gene lost 1 base and the J gene lost 1 base, with 11 bases spanning the gap. Germline V gene sequence: CDR1 LNHDA, CDR2 SQIVND (reference sequence). The CDR3 DNA reads TGTGCCAGTAGTATAGTAGCAGGGAGGTCCTACGAGCAGTACTTC. Encoded protein: CASSIVAGRSYEQYF.

The chain joins TRBV2 to TRBJ1-5, with D perhaps TRBD1 (5 bases). Germline CDR1 and CDR2: SNHLY and FYNNEI. The CDR3 runs 12 residues. V lost 0 bases to trimming and J lost 10 bases, with 7 bases between them. CDR3 in DNA: TGTGCCAGCAGTGAAGCGGGGCATCCCCAGCATTTT. This translates into CASSEAGHPQHF.

The chain uses TRBV5-8 and TRBJ1-5, with D perhaps TRBD1 (5 bases). The CDR3 has 16 amino acids. V lost 0 bases and J lost 0, with 10 bases in between. Germline assignment: CDR1 SGHTS and CDR2 YDEGEE. CDR3 loop: CASSLDTGYSNQPQHF. The CDR3 nucleotides read TGTGCCAGCAGCTTGGATACAGGTTATAGCAATCAGCCCCAGCATTTT.

This rearrangement joins TRBV30 to TRBJ1-1; tentative D call: TRBD1 (5 bases). Per germline, CDR1 GTSNPN and CDR2 SVGIG (reference sequence). The CDR3 is made up of 12 amino acids. Trimming shortened V by 5 bases and J by 1 base, and 8 bases separated the two germline ends. CDR3 nucleotide sequence: TGTGCCTGGGCGGACAAGAACACTGAAGCTTTCTTT. It yields the protein CAWADKNTEAFF.

The table lists this clone with a count of one. The V call is TRBV30, the J call TRBJ2-3, with a weak D call TRBD1 (5 bases). V lost 0 bases and J lost 4, with 14 bases in between. The CDR3 extends over 15 amino acids. Per the germline V gene, CDR1 is GTSNPN and CDR2 is SVGIG (reference sequence). CDR3 coding DNA: TGTGCCTGGAGTGTACAGGCACTGGTTTCAGATACGCAGTATTTT. Amino acid sequence: CAWSVQALVSDTQYF.

The J gene is TRBJ2-5, the V gene TRBV5-6, with TRBD2 matching over 10 bases. Per germline, CDR1 SGHDT and CDR2 YYEEEE. This CDR3 region has 16 residues. The V segment lost 0 bases and the J segment 3 bases; nucleotides outside the gene matches: 5. CDR3 in amino acids: CASSLVTSGRKETQYF. In DNA form, the CDR3 reads TGTGCCAGCAGCTTGGTGACTAGCGGGCGAAAAGAGACCCAGTACTTC.

This clone was detected only a few times. The chain carries TRBV7-9 and TRBJ1-1, with D possibly TRBD1 on 5 matching bases. Germline V gene lookup returns CDR1 SEHNR and CDR2 FQNEAQ (reference sequence). The CDR3 has 14 residues. Trimming shortened V by 1 base and J by 5 bases, and 11 bases separated the two germline ends. CDR3 sequence reads: CASSLVIQGTEAFF. CDR3 DNA sequence: TGTGCCAGCAGCTTAGTGATCCAGGGAACTGAAGCTTTCTTT.

The V gene is TRBV28, the J gene TRBJ2-3; 8 bases line up with TRBD2. There are 18 residues in the CDR3. V lost 2 bases to trimming and J lost 2 bases; unmatched junction nucleotides: 12. Germline CDR1 is MDHEN and CDR2 is SYDVKM. The CDR3 here is CASSLGAGGPPTTDTQYF. Here the CDR3 DNA reads TGTGCCAGCAGTTTAGGCGCGGGGGGACCCCCTACCACAGATACGCAGTATTTT.

Remarks on this clone: At one end, the junction sequence differs from germline, possibly due to a read error. The rearrangement joins TRBV7-7 to TRBJ2-7; 9 bases line up with TRBD2. The length of the CDR3 is 22 residues. The V gene's germline CDR1 is SSHAT and CDR2 FNYEAQ (reference sequence). CDR3 sequence (DNA): TGTGCTAGCAGCTTGACGGGGGGACACCCTGTAGCGGGAGCCCCCTGTTCCTACGAGCAGTACTTC. Its protein product is CASSLTGGHPVAGAPCSYEQYF.

This chain uses TRBV7-9 with TRBJ1-5; a weak D match, TRBD1 (5 bases). Germline values: CDR1 SEHNR, CDR2 FQNEAQ (reference sequence). V dropped 1 base and J dropped 13 bases, with 14 bases sitting between them. This CDR3 spans 13 amino acids. CDR3 coding DNA: TGTGCCAGCAGCTTAGACGGCTTCCGACAGCAGCATTTT. Amino acids: CASSLDGFRQQHF.

The genes are TRBV5-1 and TRBJ2-4; the D gene is possibly TRBD1 (5 bases). With 0 bases removed from V and 8 bases from J, the gap between germline ends came to 12 bases. This CDR3 is 14 amino acids long. The germline gives CDR1 SGHRS, CDR2 YFSETQ. CDR3 nucleotide sequence: TGCGCCAGCAGCTTGGGACAGAGCAAGGACATTCAGTACTTC. This encodes CASSLGQSKDIQYF. The complete variable domain, with remaining parts taken from reference TRBV5-1 and TRBJ2-4, reads KAGVTQTPRYLIKTRGQQVTLSCSPISGHRSVSWYQQTPGQGLQFLFEYFSETQRNKGNFPGRFSGRQFSNSRSEMNVSTLELGDSALYLCASSLGQSKDIQYFGAGTRLSVL.

As concerns this clone: This CDR3 is also generated by other DNA sequences in the sample. The V and J genes are TRBV27 and TRBJ2-7; D perhaps matches TRBD2 (5 bases). Germline V gives CDR1 MNHEY, CDR2 SMNVEV (reference sequence). Between the trimmed V and J ends, which lost 6 bases and 4 bases, there was a span of 10 bases. The CDR3 is made up of 12 amino acids. The CDR3 nucleotides read TGTGCCAGCAGCCCCGGCGGGTACGAGCAGTACTTC. Amino acids: CASSPGGYEQYF.

The CDR3, as DNA: TGTGCCAGCAAGACAGGGGGTAGCTACGAGCAGTACTTC. Its translation: CASKTGGSYEQYF. The rearrangement joins TRBV2 to TRBJ2-7, with TRBD1 matching 9 bases. Germline CDR1 reads SNHLY; CDR2 reads FYNNEI. The ends lost 7 bases at V and 3 bases at J; junction bases unmatched: 4. This CDR3 has 13 amino acids.

There are a few counts of this clone. The chain has TRBV25-1 and TRBJ1-3; D gene uncertain. V was cut by 4 bases and J by 0 bases, with 4 bases left in between. Germline V lookup: CDR1 MGHDK, CDR2 SYGVNS. The length of the CDR3 is 13 residues. Written as DNA, the CDR3 is TGTGCCAGCAGTGCCTACTCTGGAAACACCATATATTTT. Translating gives CASSAYSGNTIYF.

The rearrangement uses TRBV30 and TRBJ2-3, with D perhaps TRBD2 (5 bases). The CDR3 totals 14 residues. Trimming took 5 bases from V and 0 from J, leaving 12 bases between them. The V gene's germline CDR1 is GTSNPN and CDR2 SVGIG (reference sequence). The CDR3, as DNA: TGTGCCTGGGGCCCCGGACTGAGCACAGATACGCAGTATTTT. This sequence encodes CAWGPGLSTDTQYF.